The rows below give T cell receptor beta chains drawn from one sample of a study of cytomegalovirus exposure and HLA in healthy donors. Sequencing was performed with immunoSEQ multiplex PCR; in TCRdb, only in-frame clones are kept and a portion is missing. The sample consists of about 98,000 clones, 70% to 80% of them appearing once. The sequenced sample consisted of PBMCs. These receptors all stem from a man aged 18 to 29 in good health and CMV-seropositive. CDR3s include the opening cysteine and the closing phenylalanine or tryptophan. D genes are given only for firm matches. Clone size is given for some rows only: seen once, a few or many times, or a class if the clone is expanded.

D gene	clone size	V gene	J gene	CDR3 protein	CDR3 DNA
TRBD1	.	TRBV9	TRBJ1-1	CASSVGGQGGGTEAFF	TGTGCCAGCAGCGTAGGAGGTCAGGGGGGAGGCACTGAAGCTTTCTTT
.	.	TRBV30	TRBJ1-5	CAWSQRDQPQHF	TGTGCCTGGAGTCAACGCGATCAGCCCCAGCATTTT
TRBD2	.	TRBV30	TRBJ2-5	CAWRSWTSGGSETQYF	TGTGCCTGGAGAAGTTGGACTAGCGGGGGTAGTGAGACCCAGTACTTC
.	once	TRBV6-1	TRBJ1-5	CASSEMTPRHF	TGTGCCAGCAGTGAGATGACTCCGCGACATTTT
TRBD2	.	TRBV10-1	TRBJ2-2	CASSRRGSGELFF	TGCGCCAGCAGCCGGCGGGGGTCCGGGGAGCTGTTTTTT
.	few	TRBV2	TRBJ2-2	CASSETGGRTGELFF	TGTGCCAGCAGTGAAACGGGGGGCCGGACCGGGGAGCTGTTTTTT
.	.	TRBV6-6	TRBJ2-7	CASSYSIIGDYEQYF	TGTGCCAGCAGTTACTCGATCATAGGGGACTACGAGCAGTACTTC
TRBD1	.	TRBV7-6	TRBJ2-7	CASSPRTGAHEQYF	TGTGCCAGCAGCCCTAGGACAGGGGCCCACGAGCAGTACTTC
TRBD1	.	TRBV25-1	TRBJ1-1	CASGGTGATEAFF	TGTGCCAGCGGCGGGACAGGGGCCACTGAAGCTTTCTTT
.	.	TRBV30	TRBJ2-7	CAWSYSTSEQYF	TGTGCCTGGAGTTACAGTACTTCCGAGCAGTACTTC
.	.	TRBV20-1	TRBJ2-5	CSADRETQYF	TGCAGTGCAGACAGGGAGACCCAGTACTTC
TRBD2	.	TRBV2	TRBJ2-3	CASRRAGGPTDTQYF	TGTGCCAGCAGGAGAGCGGGGGGGCCCACAGATACGCAGTATTTT
.	.	TRBV7-9	TRBJ2-7	CASSSTRGPSTYEQYF	TGTGCCAGCAGCTCTACCCGCGGGCCCTCCACCTACGAGCAGTACTTC
.	.	TRBV7-8	TRBJ2-7	CASSPRTTDLESYEQYF	TGTGCCAGCAGCCCCCGAACTACCGACTTGGAATCCTACGAGCAGTACTTC
.	few	TRBV7-9	TRBJ2-7	CASSLAIGGSDEQYF	TGTGCCAGCAGCTTAGCTATTGGAGGGTCCGACGAGCAGTACTTC
.	.	TRBV5-1	TRBJ2-7	CASSTKAGRSYEQYF	TGCGCCAGCAGCACGAAGGCGGGCCGCTCCTACGAGCAGTACTTC
.	.	TRBV28	TRBJ2-7	CASSLRYEQYF	TGTGCCAGCAGTTTGAGATACGAGCAGTACTTC
TRBD1	few	TRBV30	TRBJ1-1	CAWTPRGTALTLNTEAFF	TGTGCCTGGACTCCACGCGGGACAGCTCTCACGTTGAACACTGAAGCTTTCTTT
.	.	TRBV7-9	TRBJ2-5	CASSLRGETQYF	TGTGCCAGCAGCTTAAGGGGTGAGACCCAGTACTTC
TRBD2	.	TRBV4-1	TRBJ2-1	CASSQDFSGGLYNEQFF	TGCGCCAGCAGCCAAGATTTTTCGGGGGGGTTATACAATGAGCAGTTCTTC
TRBD2	.	TRBV19	TRBJ2-1	CASSKLAASGGPKTHNEQFF	TGTGCCAGTAGTAAGCTAGCGGCTAGCGGGGGCCCAAAGACCCACAATGAGCAGTTCTTC
.	.	TRBV4-1	TRBJ2-7	CASSQDAGTNEQYF	TGCGCCAGCAGCCAAGATGCAGGAACGAACGAGCAGTACTTC
TRBD1	few	TRBV7-2	TRBJ2-3	CASSTRQGGTDTQYF	TGTGCCAGCAGCACCCGACAGGGAGGCACAGATACGCAGTATTTT
TRBD2	.	TRBV10-2	TRBJ2-3	CASSRYLGLAGDHSTDTQYF	TGCGCCAGCAGTAGGTACTTAGGACTAGCGGGGGATCATAGCACAGATACGCAGTATTTT
.	.	TRBV5-1	TRBJ2-7	CASSLGAIGSSNEQYF	TGCGCCAGCAGCTTGGGGGCGATAGGGTCTAGCAACGAGCAGTACTTC
TRBD2	.	TRBV30	TRBJ2-3	CAWSLTRTSGVADTQYF	TGTGCCTGGAGTCTCACCCGGACTAGCGGGGTCGCAGATACGCAGTATTTT
.	.	TRBV6-1	TRBJ2-3	CAIRESTDTQYF	TGTGCCATCCGGGAGAGCACAGATACGCAGTATTTT
TRBD1	few	TRBV28	TRBJ1-1	CASSLRGGLTEAFF	TGTGCCAGCAGTTTAAGAGGGGGCCTCACTGAAGCTTTCTTT
.	.	TRBV15	TRBJ2-3	CATSTYRDTQYF	TGTGCCACCAGCACATACAGGGATACGCAGTATTTT
TRBD1	.	TRBV25-1	TRBJ1-4	CASSEWGTGNEKLFF	TGTGCCAGCAGTGAATGGGGGACAGGGAATGAAAAACTGTTTTTT
TRBD1	.	TRBV2	TRBJ1-2	CASSEETGEGYTF	TGTGCCAGCAGTGAGGAGACAGGGGAAGGCTACACCTTC
TRBD2	once	TRBV2	TRBJ2-1	CASEASGNEQFF	TGTGCCAGCGAGGCTAGCGGTAATGAGCAGTTCTTC
TRBD1	.	TRBV5-1	TRBJ1-6	CASSKDRDRGYSPLHF	TGCGCCAGCAGTAAGGACCGGGACAGGGGATATTCACCCCTCCACTTT
TRBD1	.	TRBV28	TRBJ1-5	CASSPPPGQGDQPQHF	TGTGCCAGCAGTCCCCCCCCAGGCCAGGGGGATCAGCCCCAGCATTTT
.	once	TRBV14	TRBJ2-1	CASSQEVGDEQFF	TGTGCCAGCAGCCAAGAGGTAGGGGATGAGCAGTTCTTC
.	.	TRBV4-2	TRBJ2-7	CASSQEGGGLIFEQYF	TGTGCCAGCAGCCAAGAAGGAGGGGGCCTCATTTTCGAGCAGTACTTC
.	.	TRBV28	TRBJ2-7	CASSTGQPYEQYF	TGTGCCAGCAGTACCGGACAGCCCTACGAGCAGTACTTC
.	.	TRBV5-4	TRBJ2-6	CASSLDPSSGANVLTF	TGTGCCAGCAGCTTGGACCCCAGCTCTGGGGCCAACGTCCTGACTTTC
.	.	TRBV7-9	TRBJ2-5	CASSSPAVRETQYF	TGTGCCAGCAGCTCCCCCGCGGTACGCGAGACCCAGTACTTC
TRBD1	.	TRBV19	TRBJ1-6	CATQAPTGSYNSPLHF	TGTGCCACTCAAGCCCCGACAGGGAGCTATAATTCACCCCTCCACTTT
.	few	TRBV5-6	TRBJ2-5	CASSLSGAGETQYF	TGTGCCAGCAGCTTGAGTGGAGCGGGCGAGACCCAGTACTTC
.	few	TRBV30	TRBJ1-1	CACYYRGAGTEAFF	TGTGCCTGTTACTATCGAGGGGCGGGAACTGAAGCTTTCTTT
TRBD1	.	TRBV19	TRBJ1-2	CASTRDRNPYGYTF	TGTGCCAGTACGAGGGACAGGAACCCCTATGGCTACACCTTC
.	few	TRBV6-1	TRBJ2-3	CASLAMRGTDTQYF	TGTGCCAGCCTAGCTATGCGGGGCACAGATACGCAGTATTTT
.	.	TRBV4-2	TRBJ2-4	CASSHGGSSDMYF	TGTGCCAGCAGCCACGGAGGGTCTAGCGATATGTACTTC
TRBD2	.	TRBV7-2	TRBJ2-1	CASSLGQERGYYYNEQFF	TGTGCCAGCAGCTTAGGTCAGGAGCGGGGGTACTACTACAATGAGCAGTTCTTC
.	.	TRBV10-3	TRBJ2-7	CATLRDYEQYF	TGTGCCACCTTAAGAGACTACGAGCAGTACTTC
TRBD2	.	TRBV7-9	TRBJ2-3	CASSPPLAGNRDTQYF	TGTGCCAGCAGCCCCCCCCTAGCGGGGAATAGAGATACGCAGTATTTT
.	.	TRBV5-1	TRBJ2-4	CASSPSIERVAKNIQYF	TGCGCCAGCAGTCCCTCGATTGAGAGGGTAGCCAAAAACATTCAGTACTTC
TRBD1	.	TRBV29-1	TRBJ2-1	CSVEGTGAKGSYNEQFF	TGCAGCGTTGAAGGGACAGGGGCCAAGGGCTCCTACAATGAGCAGTTCTTC
.	.	TRBV30	TRBJ1-3	CAWSVNSGNTIYF	TGTGCCTGGAGTGTTAACTCTGGAAACACCATATATTTT